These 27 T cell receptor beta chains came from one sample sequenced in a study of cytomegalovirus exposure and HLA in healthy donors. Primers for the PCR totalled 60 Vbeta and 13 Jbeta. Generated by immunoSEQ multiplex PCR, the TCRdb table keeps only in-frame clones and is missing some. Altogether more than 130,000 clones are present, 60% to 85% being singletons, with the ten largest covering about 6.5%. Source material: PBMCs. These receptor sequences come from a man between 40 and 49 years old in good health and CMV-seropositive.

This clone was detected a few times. CDR3 in amino acids: CASSLIPRDSGSVEQYF. In DNA, the CDR3 is TGTGCCAGCAGCTTAATCCCCCGGGATAGCGGGAGTGTCGAGCAGTACTTC. The chain couples TRBV7-6 to TRBJ2-7; 9 bases align to TRBD2. The CDR3 totals 17 residues. J gave up 6 bases and V 2 bases, and 14 bases lay outside the gene matches. CDR1 is SGHVS and CDR2 is FNYEAQ in the germline V gene.

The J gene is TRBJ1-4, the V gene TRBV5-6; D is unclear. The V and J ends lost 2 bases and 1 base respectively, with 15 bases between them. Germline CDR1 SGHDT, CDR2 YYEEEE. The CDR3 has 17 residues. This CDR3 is CASSFGILVGTNEKLFF. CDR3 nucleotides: TGTGCCAGCAGCTTCGGGATCTTGGTCGGAACTAATGAAAAACTGTTTTTT.

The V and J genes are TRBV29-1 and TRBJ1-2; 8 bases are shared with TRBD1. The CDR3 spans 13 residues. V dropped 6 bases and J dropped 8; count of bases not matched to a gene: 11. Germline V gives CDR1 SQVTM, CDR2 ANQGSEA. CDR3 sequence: CSVDPQGAEGYTF. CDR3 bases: TGCAGCGTCGACCCGCAGGGGGCGGAGGGCTACACCTTC.

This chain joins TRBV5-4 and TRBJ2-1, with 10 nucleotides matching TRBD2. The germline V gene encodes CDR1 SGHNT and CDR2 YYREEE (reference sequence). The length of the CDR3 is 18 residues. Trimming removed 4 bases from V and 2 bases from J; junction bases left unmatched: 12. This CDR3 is CASSPRAGGTRTYNEQFF. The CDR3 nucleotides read TGTGCCAGCAGCCCAAGAGCGGGAGGGACAAGAACCTACAATGAGCAGTTCTTC. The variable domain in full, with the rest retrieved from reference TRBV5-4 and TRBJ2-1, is ETGVTQSPTHLIKTRGQQVTLRCSSQSGHNTVSWYQQALGQGPQFIFQYYREEENGRGNFPPRFSGLQFPNYSSELNVNALELDDSALYLCASSPRAGGTRTYNEQFFGPGTRLTVL.

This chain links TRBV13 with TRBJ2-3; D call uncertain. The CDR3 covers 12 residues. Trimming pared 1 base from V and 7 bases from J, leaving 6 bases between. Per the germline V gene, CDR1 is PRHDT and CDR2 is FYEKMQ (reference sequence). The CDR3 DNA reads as TGTGCCAGCAGCTTAGCGCAGAATACGCAGTATTTT. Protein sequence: CASSLAQNTQYF.

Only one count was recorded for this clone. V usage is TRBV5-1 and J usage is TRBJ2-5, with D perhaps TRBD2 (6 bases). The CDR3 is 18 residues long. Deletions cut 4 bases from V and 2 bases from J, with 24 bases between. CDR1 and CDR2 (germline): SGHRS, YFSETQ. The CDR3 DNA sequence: TGCGCCAGCAGCACCCAGAGACCGGGACTTAGTTTACAAGAGACCCAGTACTTC. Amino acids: CASSTQRPGLSLQETQYF.

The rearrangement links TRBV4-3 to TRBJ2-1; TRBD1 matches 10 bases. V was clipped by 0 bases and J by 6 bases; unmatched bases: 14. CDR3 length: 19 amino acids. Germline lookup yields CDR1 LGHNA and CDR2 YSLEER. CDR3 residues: CASSQDLRTGGWGGNEQFF. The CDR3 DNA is TGCGCCAGCAGCCAAGATCTTAGGACAGGGGGGTGGGGGGGCAATGAGCAGTTCTTC.

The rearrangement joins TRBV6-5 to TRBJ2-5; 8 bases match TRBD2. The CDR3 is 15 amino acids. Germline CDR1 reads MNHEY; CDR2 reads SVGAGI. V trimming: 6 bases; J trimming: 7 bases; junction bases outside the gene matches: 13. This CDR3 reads CASRISGAPTGTQYF. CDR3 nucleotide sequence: TGTGCCAGCAGGATTAGCGGGGCCCCGACCGGGACCCAGTACTTC.

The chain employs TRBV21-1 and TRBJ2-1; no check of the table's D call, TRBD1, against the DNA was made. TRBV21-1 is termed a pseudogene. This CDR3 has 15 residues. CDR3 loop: CASSKAGTANNEQFF. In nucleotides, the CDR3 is TGTGCCAGCAGCAAAGCCGGGACAGCCAACAATGAGCAGTTCTTC.

CDR3 region: CASSPDRGYGYTF. Here the CDR3 DNA reads TGTGCCAGTAGTCCTGACAGGGGGTATGGCTACACCTTC. The V call is TRBV19, the J call TRBJ1-2, with TRBD1 identical over 9 bases. CDR1 is LNHDA and CDR2 is SQIVND in the germline V gene (reference sequence). V was clipped by 5 bases and J by 5 bases; unmatched bases: 3. This CDR3 is built from 13 residues.

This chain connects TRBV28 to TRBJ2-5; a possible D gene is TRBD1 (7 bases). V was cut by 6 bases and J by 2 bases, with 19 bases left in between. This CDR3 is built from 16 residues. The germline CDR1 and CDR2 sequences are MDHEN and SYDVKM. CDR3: CASSRGGTVLQETQYF. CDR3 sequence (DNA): TGTGCCAGCAGCCGTGGGGGGACAGTCTTACAAGAGACCCAGTACTTC.

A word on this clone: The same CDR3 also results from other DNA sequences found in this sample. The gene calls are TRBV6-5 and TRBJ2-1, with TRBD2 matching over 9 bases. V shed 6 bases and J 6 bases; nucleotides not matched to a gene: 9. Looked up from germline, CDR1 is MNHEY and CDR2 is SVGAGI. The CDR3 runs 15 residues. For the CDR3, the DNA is TGTGCCAGCAGGCCGTCGGGACTAGCTGGCAATGAGCAGTTCTTC. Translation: CASRPSGLAGNEQFF.

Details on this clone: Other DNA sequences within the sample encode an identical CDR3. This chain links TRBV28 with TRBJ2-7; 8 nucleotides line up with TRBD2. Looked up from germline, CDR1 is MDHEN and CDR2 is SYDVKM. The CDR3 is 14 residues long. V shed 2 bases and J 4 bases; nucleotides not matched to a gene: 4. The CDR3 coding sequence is TGTGCCAGCAGTTTAACGGGGGGGCCTTACGAGCAGTACTTC. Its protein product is CASSLTGGPYEQYF.

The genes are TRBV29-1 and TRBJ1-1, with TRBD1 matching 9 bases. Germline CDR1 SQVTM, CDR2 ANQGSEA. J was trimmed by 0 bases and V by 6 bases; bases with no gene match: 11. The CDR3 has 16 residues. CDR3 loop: CSVARAGTGLNTEAFF. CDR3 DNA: TGCAGCGTCGCGAGAGCCGGGACAGGGTTGAACACTGAAGCTTTCTTT.

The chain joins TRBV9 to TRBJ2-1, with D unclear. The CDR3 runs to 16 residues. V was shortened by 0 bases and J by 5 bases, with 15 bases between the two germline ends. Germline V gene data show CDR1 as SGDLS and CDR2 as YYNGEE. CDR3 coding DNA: TGTGCCAGCAGCGTAGATCTCCTAGTTAAACACAATGAGCAGTTCTTC. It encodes CASSVDLLVKHNEQFF.

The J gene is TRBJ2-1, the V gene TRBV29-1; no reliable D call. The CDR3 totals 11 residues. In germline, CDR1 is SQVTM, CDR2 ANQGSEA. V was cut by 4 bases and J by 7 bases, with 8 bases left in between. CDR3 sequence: CSVGNRNEQFF. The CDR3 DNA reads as TGCAGCGTTGGAAACAGAAATGAGCAGTTCTTC.

The CDR3 DNA is TGCGCCAGCAGCCAGGGACAGAGCTCCTACAATGAGCAGTTCTTC. This gives the protein CASSQGQSSYNEQFF. The chain is built from TRBV23-1 and TRBJ2-1; 7 bases match TRBD1. Being an ORF, TRBV23-1 has a function that is uncertain. This CDR3 contains 15 residues. Trimming at V came to 6 bases and at J to 0 bases, leaving 5 bases not matched to a gene.

Written as DNA, the CDR3 is TGTGCCTGGAGTGTATCGTTGGGGGCTGATGGCTACACCTTC. It is translated as CAWSVSLGADGYTF. The rearrangement links TRBV30 to TRBJ1-2; perhaps TRBD1 as D (6 bases). Germline V gives CDR1 GTSNPN, CDR2 SVGIG (reference sequence). With 0 bases removed from V and 6 bases from J, the gap between germline ends came to 14 bases. This CDR3 has 14 amino acids.

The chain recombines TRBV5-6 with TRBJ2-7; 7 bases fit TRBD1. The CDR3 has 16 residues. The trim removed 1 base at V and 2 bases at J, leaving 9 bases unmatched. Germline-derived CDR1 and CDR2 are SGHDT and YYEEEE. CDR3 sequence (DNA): TGTGCCAGCAGCTTGATCAACCGGGGACAGACCTACGAGCAGTACTTC. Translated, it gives CASSLINRGQTYEQYF. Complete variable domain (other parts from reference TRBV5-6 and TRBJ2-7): DAGVTQSPTHLIKTRGQQVTLRCSPKSGHDTVSWYQQALGQGPQFIFQYYEEEERQRGNFPDRFSGHQFPNYSSELNVNALLLGDSALYLCASSLINRGQTYEQYFGPGTRLTVT.

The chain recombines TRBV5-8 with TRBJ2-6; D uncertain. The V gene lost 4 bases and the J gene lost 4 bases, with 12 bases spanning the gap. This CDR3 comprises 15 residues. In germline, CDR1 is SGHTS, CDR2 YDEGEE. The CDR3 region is CASSLRVPGANVLTF. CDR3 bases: TGTGCCAGCAGCCTACGGGTCCCAGGGGCCAACGTCCTGACTTTC.

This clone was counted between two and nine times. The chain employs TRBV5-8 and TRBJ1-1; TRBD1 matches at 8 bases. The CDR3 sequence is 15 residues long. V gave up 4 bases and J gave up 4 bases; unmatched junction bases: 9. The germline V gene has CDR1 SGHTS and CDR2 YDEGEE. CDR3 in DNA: TGTGCCAGCAGCGGAAAATACAGGGGGTCCACTGAAGCTTTCTTT. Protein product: CASSGKYRGSTEAFF.

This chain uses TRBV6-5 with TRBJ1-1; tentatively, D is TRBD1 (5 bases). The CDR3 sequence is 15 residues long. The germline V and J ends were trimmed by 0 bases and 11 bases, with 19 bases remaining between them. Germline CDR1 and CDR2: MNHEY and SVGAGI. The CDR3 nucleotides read TGTGCCAGCAGTTACTCGAGGGACTCCCTTGGTGAGGCTTTCTTT. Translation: CASSYSRDSLGEAFF.

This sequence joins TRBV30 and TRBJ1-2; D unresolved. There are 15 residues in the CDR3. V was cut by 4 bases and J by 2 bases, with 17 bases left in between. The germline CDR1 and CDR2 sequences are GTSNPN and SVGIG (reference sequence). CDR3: CAWKLKPPTNYGYTF. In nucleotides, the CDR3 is TGTGCCTGGAAATTGAAGCCGCCCACCAACTATGGCTACACCTTC. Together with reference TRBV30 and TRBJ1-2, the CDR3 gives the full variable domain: SQTIHQWPATLVQPVGSPLSLECTVEGTSNPNLYWYRQAAGRGLQLLFYSVGIGQISSEVPQNLSASRPQDRQFILSSKKLLLSDSGFYLCAWKLKPPTNYGYTFGSGTRLTVV.

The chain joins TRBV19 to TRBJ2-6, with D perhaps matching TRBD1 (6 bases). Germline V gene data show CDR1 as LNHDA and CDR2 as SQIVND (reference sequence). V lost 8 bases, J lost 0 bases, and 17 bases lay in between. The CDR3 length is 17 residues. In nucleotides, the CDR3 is TGTGCCAGTCGTTCAGCAGGGGTGCTCTCTGGGGCCAACGTCCTGACTTTC. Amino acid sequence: CASRSAGVLSGANVLTF.

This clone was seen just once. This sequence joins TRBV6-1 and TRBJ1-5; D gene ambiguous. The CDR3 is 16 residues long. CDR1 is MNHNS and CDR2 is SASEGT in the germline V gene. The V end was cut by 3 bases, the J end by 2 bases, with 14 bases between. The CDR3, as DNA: TGTGCCAGCAGTGATCTAAGTAAAAATGGCAATCAGCCCCAGCATTTT. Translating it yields CASSDLSKNGNQPQHF.

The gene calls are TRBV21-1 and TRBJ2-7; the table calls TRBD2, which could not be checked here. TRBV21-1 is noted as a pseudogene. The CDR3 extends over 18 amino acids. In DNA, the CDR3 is TGTGCCAGCAGCAAAGTTCGAGCGGGAGACCAGAAGAAATACGAGCAGTACTTC. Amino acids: CASSKVRAGDQKKYEQYF.

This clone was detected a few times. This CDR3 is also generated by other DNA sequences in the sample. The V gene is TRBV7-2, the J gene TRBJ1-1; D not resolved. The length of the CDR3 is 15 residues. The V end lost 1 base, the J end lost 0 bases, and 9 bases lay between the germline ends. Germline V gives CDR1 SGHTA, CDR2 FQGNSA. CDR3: CASSLGRGLNTEAFF. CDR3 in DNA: TGTGCCAGCAGCTTAGGGCGGGGATTGAACACTGAAGCTTTCTTT.